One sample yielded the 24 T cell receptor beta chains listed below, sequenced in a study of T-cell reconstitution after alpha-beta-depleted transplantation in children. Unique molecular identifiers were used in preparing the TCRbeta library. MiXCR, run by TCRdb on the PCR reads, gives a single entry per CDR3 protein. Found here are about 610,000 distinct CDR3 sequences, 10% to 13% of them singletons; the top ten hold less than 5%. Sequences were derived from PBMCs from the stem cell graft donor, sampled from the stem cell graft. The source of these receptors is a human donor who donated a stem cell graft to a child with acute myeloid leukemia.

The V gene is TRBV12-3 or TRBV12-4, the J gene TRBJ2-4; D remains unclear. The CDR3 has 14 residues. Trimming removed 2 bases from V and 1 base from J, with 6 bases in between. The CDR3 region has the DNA TGTGCCAGCAGTTTACATGGGGCCAAAAACATTCAGTACTTC. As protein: CASSLHGAKNIQYF.

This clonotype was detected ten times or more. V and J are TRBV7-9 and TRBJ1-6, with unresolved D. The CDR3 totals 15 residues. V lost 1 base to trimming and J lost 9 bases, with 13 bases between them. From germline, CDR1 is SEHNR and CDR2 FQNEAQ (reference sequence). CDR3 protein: CASSLESVTASPLHF. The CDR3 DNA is TGTGCCAGCAGCTTAGAGTCTGTGACGGCTTCACCCCTCCACTTT.

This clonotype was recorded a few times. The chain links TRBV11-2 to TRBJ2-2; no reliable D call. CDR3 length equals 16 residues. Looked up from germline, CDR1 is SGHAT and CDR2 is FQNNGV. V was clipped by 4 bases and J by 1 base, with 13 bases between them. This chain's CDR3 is CASSSSATMNTGELFF. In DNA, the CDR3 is TGTGCCAGCAGCTCGTCTGCGACCATGAACACCGGGGAGCTGTTTTTT.

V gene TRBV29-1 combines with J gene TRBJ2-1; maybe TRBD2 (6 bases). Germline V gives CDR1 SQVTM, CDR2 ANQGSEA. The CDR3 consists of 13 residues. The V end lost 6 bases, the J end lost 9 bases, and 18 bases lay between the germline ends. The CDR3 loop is CSVGGSVFGEQFF. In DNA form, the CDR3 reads TGCAGCGTGGGGGGATCAGTTTTCGGTGAGCAGTTCTTC.

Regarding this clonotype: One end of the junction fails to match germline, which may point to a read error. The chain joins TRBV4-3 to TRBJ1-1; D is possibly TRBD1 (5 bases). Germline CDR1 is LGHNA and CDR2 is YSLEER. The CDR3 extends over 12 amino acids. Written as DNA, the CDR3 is TGCGCCAGCAGCCAAGGGGGACGTGAAGCTTTCTTC. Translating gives CASSQGGREAFF.

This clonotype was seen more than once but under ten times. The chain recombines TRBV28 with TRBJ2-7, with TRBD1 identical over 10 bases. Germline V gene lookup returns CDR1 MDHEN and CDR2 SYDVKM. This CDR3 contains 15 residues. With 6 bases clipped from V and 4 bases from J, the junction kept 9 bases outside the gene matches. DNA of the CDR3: TGTGCCAGCAGGTGGCTAGGGACAGGGGTTTACGAGCAGTACTTC. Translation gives CASRWLGTGVYEQYF.

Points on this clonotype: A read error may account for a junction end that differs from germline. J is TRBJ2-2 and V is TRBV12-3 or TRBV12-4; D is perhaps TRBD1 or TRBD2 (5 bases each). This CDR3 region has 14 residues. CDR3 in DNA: TGTGCCAGCAGAGGGCAGGGAGAAACCGGGGAGCCGTTTTTT. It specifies CASRGQGETGEPFF.

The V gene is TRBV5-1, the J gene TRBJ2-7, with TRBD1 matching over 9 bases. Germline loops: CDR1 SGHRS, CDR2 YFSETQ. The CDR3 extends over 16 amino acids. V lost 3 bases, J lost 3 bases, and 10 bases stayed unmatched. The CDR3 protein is CASSWTIGQGNYEQYF. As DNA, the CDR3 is TGCGCCAGCAGCTGGACAATTGGACAGGGGAACTACGAGCAGTACTTC.

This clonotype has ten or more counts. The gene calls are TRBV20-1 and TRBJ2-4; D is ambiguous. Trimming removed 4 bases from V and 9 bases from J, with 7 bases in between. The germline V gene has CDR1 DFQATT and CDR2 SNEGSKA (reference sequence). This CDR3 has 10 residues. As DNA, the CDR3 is TGCAGTGCTAACGGCGTCATTCAGTACTTC. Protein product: CSANGVIQYF.

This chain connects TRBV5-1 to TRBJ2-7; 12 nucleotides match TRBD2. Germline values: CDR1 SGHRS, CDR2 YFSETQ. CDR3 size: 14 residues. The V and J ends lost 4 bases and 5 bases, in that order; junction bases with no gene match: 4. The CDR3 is CASSGLAGLDEQYF. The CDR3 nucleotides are TGCGCCAGCAGCGGACTAGCGGGATTGGACGAGCAGTACTTC.

CDR3 sequence reads: CASRQTSGPREQYF. For the CDR3, the DNA is TGTGCCAGCAGACAGACTAGCGGGCCGCGGGAGCAGTACTTC. This chain links TRBV7-2 with TRBJ2-7, with 10 bases identical to TRBD2. V lost 6 bases and J lost 7; bases outside the gene matches: 9. In germline, CDR1 is SGHTA, CDR2 FQGNSA. The CDR3 sequence is 14 residues long.

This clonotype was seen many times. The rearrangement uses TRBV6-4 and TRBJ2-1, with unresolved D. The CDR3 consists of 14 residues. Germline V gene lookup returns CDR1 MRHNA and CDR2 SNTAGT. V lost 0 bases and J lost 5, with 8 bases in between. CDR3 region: CASSDSSRNNEQFF. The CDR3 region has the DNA TGTGCCAGCAGTGACTCTTCCCGTAACAATGAGCAGTTCTTC.

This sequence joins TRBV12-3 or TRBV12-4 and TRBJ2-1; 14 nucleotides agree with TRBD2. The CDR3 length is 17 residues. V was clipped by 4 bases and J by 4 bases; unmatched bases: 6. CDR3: CASSSSGTSGSYNEQFF. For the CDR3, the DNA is TGTGCCAGCAGTTCCTCCGGGACTAGCGGGAGTTACAATGAGCAGTTCTTC.

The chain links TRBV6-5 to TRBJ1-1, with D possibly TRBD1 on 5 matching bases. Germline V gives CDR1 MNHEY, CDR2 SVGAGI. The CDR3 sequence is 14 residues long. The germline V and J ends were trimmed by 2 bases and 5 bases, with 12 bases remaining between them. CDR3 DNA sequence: TGTGCCAGCAGTTACCGGGCAGGGAAGACTGAAGCTTTCTTT. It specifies CASSYRAGKTEAFF.

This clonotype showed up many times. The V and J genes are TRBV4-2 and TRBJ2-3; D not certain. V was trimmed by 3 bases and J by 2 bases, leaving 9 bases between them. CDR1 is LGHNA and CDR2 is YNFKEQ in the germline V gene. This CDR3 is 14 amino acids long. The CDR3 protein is CASSHPGPTDTQYF. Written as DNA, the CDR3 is TGTGCCAGCAGCCATCCAGGACCCACAGATACGCAGTATTTT.

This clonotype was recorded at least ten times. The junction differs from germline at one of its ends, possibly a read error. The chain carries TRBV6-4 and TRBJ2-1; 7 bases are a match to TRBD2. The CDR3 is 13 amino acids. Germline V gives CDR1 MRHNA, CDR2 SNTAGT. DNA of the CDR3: TGTGCCTGCAGCCGCGGGAGAGGTTATGAGCAGTTCTTC. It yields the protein CACSRGRGYEQFF.

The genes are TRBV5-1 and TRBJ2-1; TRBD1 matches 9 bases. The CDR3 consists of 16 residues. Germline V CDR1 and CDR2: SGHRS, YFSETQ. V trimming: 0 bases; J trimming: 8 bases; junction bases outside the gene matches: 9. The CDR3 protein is CASSLEGWTGVDEQFF. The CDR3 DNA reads TGCGCCAGCAGCTTGGAGGGGTGGACAGGGGTAGATGAGCAGTTCTTC. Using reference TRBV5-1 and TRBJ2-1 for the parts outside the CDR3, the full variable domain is KAGVTQTPRYLIKTRGQQVTLSCSPISGHRSVSWYQQTPGQGLQFLFEYFSETQRNKGNFPGRFSGRQFSNSRSEMNVSTLELGDSALYLCASSLEGWTGVDEQFFGPGTRLTVL.

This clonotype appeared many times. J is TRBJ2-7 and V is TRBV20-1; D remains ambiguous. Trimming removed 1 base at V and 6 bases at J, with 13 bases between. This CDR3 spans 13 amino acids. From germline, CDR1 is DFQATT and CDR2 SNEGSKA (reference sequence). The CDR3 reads CSARAGGMGEQYF. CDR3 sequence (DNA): TGCAGTGCTAGAGCTGGTGGGATGGGCGAGCAGTACTTC.

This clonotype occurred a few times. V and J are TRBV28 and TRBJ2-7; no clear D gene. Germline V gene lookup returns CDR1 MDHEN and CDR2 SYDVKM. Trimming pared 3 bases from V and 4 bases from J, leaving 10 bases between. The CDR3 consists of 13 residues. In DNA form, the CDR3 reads TGTGCCAGCAGTTTCGTGGGTCGGTACGAGCAGTACTTC. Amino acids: CASSFVGRYEQYF.

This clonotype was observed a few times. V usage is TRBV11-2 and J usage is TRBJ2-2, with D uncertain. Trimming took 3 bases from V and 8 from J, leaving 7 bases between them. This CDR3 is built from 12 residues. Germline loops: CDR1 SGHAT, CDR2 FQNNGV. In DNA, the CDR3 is TGTGCCAGCAGCTTTGACCGTGGGGAGCTGTTTTTT. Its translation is CASSFDRGELFF.

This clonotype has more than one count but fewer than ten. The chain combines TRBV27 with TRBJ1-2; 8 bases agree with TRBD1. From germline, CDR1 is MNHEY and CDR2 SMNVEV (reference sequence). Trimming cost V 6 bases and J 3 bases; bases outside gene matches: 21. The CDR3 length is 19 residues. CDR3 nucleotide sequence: TGTGCCAGCAGAAGCACCGGGACAGGAAATAGGGTTTGGGACTATGGCTACACCTTC. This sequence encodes CASRSTGTGNRVWDYGYTF.

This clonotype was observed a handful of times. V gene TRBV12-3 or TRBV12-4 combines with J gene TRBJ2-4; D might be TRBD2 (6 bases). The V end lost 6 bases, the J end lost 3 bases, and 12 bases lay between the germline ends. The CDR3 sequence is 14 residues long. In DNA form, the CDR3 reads TGTGCCAGCAGGGTAGCGGAGAGCAAAAACATTCAGTACTTC. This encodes CASRVAESKNIQYF.

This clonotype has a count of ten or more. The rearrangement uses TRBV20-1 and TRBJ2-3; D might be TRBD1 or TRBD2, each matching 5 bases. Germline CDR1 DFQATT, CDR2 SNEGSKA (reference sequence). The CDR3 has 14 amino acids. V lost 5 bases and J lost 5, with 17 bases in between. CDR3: CSAEGRQIGDTQYF. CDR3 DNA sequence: TGCAGTGCTGAGGGACGGCAGATCGGAGATACGCAGTATTTT.

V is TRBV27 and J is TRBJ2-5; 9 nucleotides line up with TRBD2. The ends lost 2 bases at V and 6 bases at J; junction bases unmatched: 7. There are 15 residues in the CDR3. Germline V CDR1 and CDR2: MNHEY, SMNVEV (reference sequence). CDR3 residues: CASSLAGGEVKTQYF. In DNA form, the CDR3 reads TGTGCCAGCAGTTTAGCGGGAGGGGAAGTGAAGACCCAGTACTTC.